A selection of T cell receptor beta chains follows, all from one sample in a study of long-term antiretroviral therapy in people with HIV. The method was immunoSEQ multiplex PCR; TCRdb's version includes in-frame clones alone and lacks a portion of them. The sample shows approximately 37,000 clones, roughly four fifths of them seen only once. This specimen consisted of unsorted PBMCs, obtained 1 year after starting antiretroviral therapy. The source of these receptors is a man between 18 and 35 years old with HIV. Both conserved end residues are part of each CDR3. D genes are given only for firm matches. Expanded clones get a size class; other rows say once, few or many, or leave the size out.

V: TRBV28
J: TRBJ2-3
D: NA
size: NA
CDR3: CASSLADTQYF
DNA: TGTGCCAGCAGTTTGGCGGATACGCAGTATTTT

V: TRBV28
J: TRBJ1-1
D: TRBD1
size: NA
CDR3: CASSFSTGGQTMNTEAFF
DNA: TGTGCCAGCAGTTTCTCCACAGGGGGCCAAACCATGAACACTGAAGCTTTCTTT

V: TRBV9
J: TRBJ1-1
D: NA
size: NA
CDR3: CASSVDGNTEAFF
DNA: TGTGCCAGCAGCGTAGACGGGAACACTGAAGCTTTCTTT

V: TRBV19
J: TRBJ1-4
D: NA
size: once
CDR3: CASRYSSMNEKLFF
DNA: TGTGCCAGTAGGTACAGCAGCATGAATGAAAAACTGTTTTTT

V: TRBV18
J: TRBJ1-4
D: NA
size: NA
CDR3: CASSRVVEVEKLFF
DNA: TGTGCCAGCTCTCGGGTCGTGGAGGTTGAAAAACTGTTTTTT

V: TRBV5-1
J: TRBJ2-7
D: NA
size: NA
CDR3: CASSPGTSESEQYF
DNA: TGCGCCAGCAGCCCGGGGACGTCGGAGAGCGAGCAGTACTTC

V: TRBV10-1
J: TRBJ1-3
D: NA
size: NA
CDR3: CASSESRGWGLISGNTIYF
DNA: TGCGCCAGCAGTGAGTCGAGGGGCTGGGGACTGATCTCTGGAAACACCATATATTTT

V: TRBV15
J: TRBJ1-3
D: NA
size: once
CDR3: CATSKKVSSGNTIYF
DNA: TGTGCCACCAGCAAAAAGGTATCCTCTGGAAACACCATATATTTT

V: TRBV6-1
J: TRBJ1-5
D: TRBD1
size: NA
CDR3: CASTGTGMSNQPQHF
DNA: TGTGCCAGCACCGGGACAGGGATGAGCAATCAGCCCCAGCATTTT

V: TRBV13
J: TRBJ2-1
D: NA
size: NA
CDR3: CASSSGPEALNEQFF
DNA: TGTGCCAGCAGCTCCGGGCCCGAGGCACTCAATGAGCAGTTCTTC

V: TRBV5-1
J: TRBJ1-4
D: NA
size: NA
CDR3: CASSLPLGSKLFF
DNA: TGCGCCAGCAGCTTGCCCCTGGGCAGCAAACTGTTTTTT

V: TRBV27
J: TRBJ1-1
D: NA
size: NA
CDR3: CASSFDEGARTEAFF
DNA: TGTGCCAGCAGTTTCGACGAGGGCGCGCGGACTGAAGCTTTCTTT

V: TRBV7-9
J: TRBJ2-2
D: NA
size: NA
CDR3: CASSFSASTGELFF
DNA: TGTGCCAGCAGCTTTTCGGCAAGCACCGGGGAGCTGTTTTTT

V: TRBV6-4
J: TRBJ1-5
D: NA
size: few
CDR3: CASPHQPQHF
DNA: TGTGCCAGCCCACATCAGCCCCAGCATTTT

V: TRBV9
J: TRBJ2-3
D: NA
size: NA
CDR3: CASKDRDSNTDTQYF
DNA: TGTGCCAGCAAAGATCGGGATTCCAACACAGATACGCAGTATTTT

V: TRBV28
J: TRBJ2-7
D: NA
size: NA
CDR3: CASSFGGGYEQYF
DNA: TGTGCCAGCAGTTTTGGAGGGGGCTACGAGCAGTACTTC

V: TRBV4-1
J: TRBJ2-7
D: NA
size: few
CDR3: CASSQDPGTASYEQYF
DNA: TGCGCCAGCAGCCAAGATCCCGGGACTGCCTCCTACGAGCAGTACTTC

V: TRBV29-1
J: TRBJ2-7
D: TRBD1
size: NA
CDR3: CSVGGTGASEQYF
DNA: TGCAGCGTTGGAGGGACAGGGGCTAGCGAGCAGTACTTC

V: TRBV27
J: TRBJ1-5
D: NA
size: NA
CDR3: CASSLRFLRDTGNQPQHF
DNA: TGTGCCAGCAGTTTAAGATTCTTAAGGGACACAGGCAATCAGCCCCAGCATTTT

V: TRBV6-5
J: TRBJ1-1
D: TRBD1
size: NA
CDR3: CASSIGQGNTEAFF
DNA: TGTGCCAGCAGCATAGGACAGGGGAACACTGAAGCTTTCTTT

V: TRBV11-3
J: TRBJ2-1
D: NA
size: NA
CDR3: CASSLGGTASRGNEQFF
DNA: TGTGCCAGCAGCTTAGGAGGTACCGCCTCCAGGGGCAATGAGCAGTTCTTC

V: TRBV9
J: TRBJ1-5
D: NA
size: NA
CDR3: CASSVGDSRHQPQHF
DNA: TGTGCCAGCAGCGTAGGAGACAGTCGTCATCAGCCCCAGCATTTT

V: TRBV2
J: TRBJ2-1
D: NA
size: NA
CDR3: CASSDLANEQFF
DNA: TGTGCCAGCAGTGACCTCGCCAATGAGCAGTTCTTC

V: TRBV6-1
J: TRBJ2-7
D: TRBD1
size: NA
CDR3: CASSEGGQETYEQYF
DNA: TGTGCCAGCAGTGAAGGGGGACAGGAAACCTACGAGCAGTACTTC

V: TRBV27
J: TRBJ2-7
D: TRBD1
size: few
CDR3: CASSFPGQGNEQYF
DNA: TGTGCCAGCAGTTTCCCGGGACAGGGGAATGAGCAGTACTTC

V: TRBV5-6
J: TRBJ1-1
D: NA
size: NA
CDR3: CASSLGKSVNTEAFF
DNA: TGTGCCAGCAGCCTAGGCAAGAGTGTGAACACTGAAGCTTTCTTT

V: TRBV15
J: TRBJ2-3
D: NA
size: NA
CDR3: CATSRDPESTDTQYF
DNA: TGTGCCACCAGCAGAGACCCCGAGAGCACAGATACGCAGTATTTT

V: TRBV7-8
J: TRBJ2-7
D: TRBD1
size: NA
CDR3: CASSYRTGAYEQYF
DNA: TGTGCCAGCAGCTATCGGACAGGGGCCTACGAGCAGTACTTC

V: TRBV4-1
J: TRBJ2-3
D: TRBD2
size: once
CDR3: CASSPEIWTSVDRGMDTQYF
DNA: TGCGCCAGCAGCCCCGAAATTTGGACTAGCGTTGATCGAGGAATGGATACGCAGTATTTT

V: TRBV9
J: TRBJ1-1
D: NA
size: NA
CDR3: CASSGSTGSVAFF
DNA: TGTGCCAGCAGCGGGAGTACAGGGTCCGTGGCTTTCTTT

V: TRBV9
J: TRBJ2-2
D: TRBD1
size: NA
CDR3: CASSGTGFKTGELFF
DNA: TGTGCCAGCAGCGGGACAGGGTTCAAAACCGGGGAGCTGTTTTTT

V: TRBV29-1
J: TRBJ2-1
D: NA
size: NA
CDR3: CSVQVGGGGDNEQFF
DNA: TGCAGCGTCCAGGTAGGGGGCGGGGGAGACAATGAGCAGTTCTTC

V: TRBV29-1
J: TRBJ1-1
D: NA
size: NA
CDR3: CSVDRSQGGRDTEAFF
DNA: TGCAGCGTTGATCGGTCACAGGGTGGGAGAGACACTGAAGCTTTCTTT

V: TRBV5-6
J: TRBJ1-1
D: TRBD1
size: once
CDR3: CASSLDRGVTEAFF
DNA: TGTGCCAGCAGCCTGGACAGGGGGGTCACTGAAGCTTTCTTT

V: TRBV5-1
J: TRBJ2-7
D: TRBD1
size: few
CDR3: CASSLARDSRSYEQYF
DNA: TGCGCCAGCAGCTTGGCCAGGGACAGTCGCTCCTACGAGCAGTACTTC

V: TRBV11-2
J: TRBJ2-1
D: NA
size: NA
CDR3: CASSRLWRDYNEQFF
DNA: TGTGCCAGCAGCCGCTTGTGGAGGGACTACAATGAGCAGTTCTTC

V: TRBV10-3
J: TRBJ2-7
D: TRBD1
size: NA
CDR3: CAISLSPPTGGLIYEQYF
DNA: TGTGCCATCAGTCTCTCCCCCCCCACAGGGGGCCTCATCTACGAGCAGTACTTC

V: TRBV2
J: TRBJ2-7
D: NA
size: NA
CDR3: CASSDPYEQYF
DNA: TGTGCCAGCAGTGACCCCTACGAGCAGTACTTC

V: TRBV18
J: TRBJ1-5
D: NA
size: once
CDR3: CASSPDSLNQPQHF
DNA: TGTGCCAGCTCACCGGACAGCCTCAATCAGCCCCAGCATTTT

V: TRBV28
J: TRBJ2-1
D: NA
size: NA
CDR3: CASSLLVYNEQFF
DNA: TGTGCCAGCAGTCTCCTAGTCTACAATGAGCAGTTCTTC

V: TRBV29-1
J: TRBJ1-2
D: TRBD1
size: NA
CDR3: CSVQLWDSSPTNGYTF
DNA: TGCAGCGTTCAACTATGGGACAGTTCCCCCACCAACGGCTACACCTTC

V: TRBV10-3
J: TRBJ1-5
D: NA
size: NA
CDR3: CAISESIGANQPQHF
DNA: TGTGCCATCAGTGAGTCTATAGGGGCTAATCAGCCCCAGCATTTT

V: TRBV10-3
J: TRBJ2-6
D: TRBD1
size: NA
CDR3: CAISPRPGTGGPGANVLTF
DNA: TGTGCCATCAGTCCAAGGCCCGGGACAGGGGGCCCGGGGGCCAACGTCCTGACTTTC

V: TRBV27
J: TRBJ2-7
D: TRBD1
size: NA
CDR3: CASRGTDYEQYF
DNA: TGTGCCAGCAGAGGGACAGACTACGAGCAGTACTTC

V: TRBV25-1
J: TRBJ1-4
D: NA
size: NA
CDR3: CASSGTGKLFF
DNA: TGTGCCAGCAGTGGGACCGGGAAACTGTTTTTT

V: TRBV19
J: TRBJ2-1
D: TRBD2
size: NA
CDR3: CASRGLAGGYEQFF
DNA: TGTGCCAGTAGGGGGTTAGCGGGGGGCTATGAGCAGTTCTTC

V: TRBV2
J: TRBJ2-6
D: NA
size: NA
CDR3: CASSEARPGLQSLSGANVLTF
DNA: TGTGCCAGCAGTGAAGCCAGGCCCGGACTTCAATCCTTGTCTGGGGCCAACGTCCTGACTTTC

V: TRBV19
J: TRBJ1-1
D: TRBD1
size: NA
CDR3: CASLGTGTTLEAFF
DNA: TGTGCCAGTCTCGGGACAGGGACAACCCTTGAAGCTTTCTTT

V: TRBV12-2
J: TRBJ2-7
D: NA
size: NA
CDR3: CASRLAIGDRAYEQYF
DNA: TGTGCAAGTCGCTTAGCGATTGGAGACAGGGCCTACGAGCAGTACTTC

V: TRBV21-1
J: TRBJ2-1
D: NA
size: NA
CDR3: CASIGGPRDEQFF
DNA: TGTGCCAGCATAGGGGGGCCAAGGGATGAGCAGTTCTTC

V: TRBV29-1
J: TRBJ1-1
D: TRBD1
size: NA
CDR3: CSAKAPPDRAEAFF
DNA: TGCAGCGCAAAGGCCCCCCCGGACAGGGCTGAAGCTTTCTTT

V: TRBV18
J: TRBJ1-1
D: NA
size: NA
CDR3: CASSPLAPGNTEAFF
DNA: TGTGCCAGCTCACCTCTGGCTCCGGGTAACACTGAAGCTTTCTTT

V: TRBV4-2
J: TRBJ2-7
D: NA
size: few
CDR3: CASSQGTQSYEQYF
DNA: TGTGCCAGCAGCCAAGGGACGCAATCCTACGAGCAGTACTTC